This T cell receptor (beta chain) was sequenced for a study of T cells in tuberculosis. Study details: T cells were selected with CD1B tetramers loaded with glucose monomycolate. In South Africa, adults with active tuberculosis were compared with IGRA-negative and latently infected IGRA-positive adolescents.

As to this clone: Its antigen is undetermined.

Germline V lookup: CDR1 LGHNA, CDR2 YSLEER. The V gene lost 0 bases and the J gene lost 8 bases, with 10 bases spanning the gap. This CDR3 has 13 amino acids. Profiled with immunoSEQ multiplex PCR; TCRdb holds only in-frame clones, not every one. The data hold 35,000 to 55,000 clones, with approximately 94% observed a single time. Study-wide findings and caveats: The TCR-beta difference was not significant; alpha differences partly reflected length. Smaller distances to GMM-specific TCRs suggested their expansion in active tuberculosis.

The chain combines TRBV4-3 with TRBJ1-1, with D maybe TRBD1 (5 bases). The sequenced sample consisted of PBMCs. The origin of this receptor is a donor between 10 and 29 years old with latent tuberculosis or without tuberculosis infection. Some clones in this sample may be carry-over from other donors' samples. In nucleotides, the CDR3 is TGCGCCAGCAGCCAAGACAGGGAGGACGAAGCTTTCTTT. Its translation: CASSQDREDEAFF.